Included here is one T cell receptor beta chain sequence, with context. The junction had 14 bases not matched to a gene; V was cut back by 5 bases and J by 5 bases. Germline V gene sequence: CDR1 SGHVS, CDR2 FNYEAQ. The length of the CDR3 is 16 residues. This entry is derived from a study of blood T cell repertoires in COVID-19. Study information: The United States, Italy and Spain provided the acute and convalescent COVID-19 samples. In each case, the material was cDNA or gDNA derived from T cells, B-cell-depleted T cells, or PBMCs.

Authors' methods: Using reference gene primer amplification, nucleated cell counts were estimated. Method: immunoSEQ multiplex PCR; TCRdb's copy keeps in-frame clones and lacks some. The DNA was the basis for D and trimming; V, J and clone size are from that table. The sample records around 160,000 clones, over 85% being singletons. The Seattle site enrolled patients during active infection and followed them longitudinally. The origin of this receptor is a woman in her sixties or seventies with COVID-19, enrolled during active disease. J is TRBJ2-7 and V is TRBV7-6; 8 nucleotides agree with TRBD1. The sequenced material came from peripheral blood. The CDR3 DNA sequence: TGTGCCAGCAGCCGTACCGTGGACAGGGCCCAGGACGAGCAGTACTTC. It specifies CASSRTVDRAQDEQYF.